Detailed here is one TCR beta chain. What it recognizes is unknown. The sample is drawn from a study of cytomegalovirus exposure and HLA in healthy donors. V trimming: 5 bases; J trimming: 6 bases; junction bases outside the gene matches: 3. The CDR3 is 13 amino acids. Germline loops: CDR1 SGHTA, CDR2 FQGTGA. Vbeta (60) and Jbeta (13) primers were used in the PCR. Sequencing used immunoSEQ multiplex PCR; TCRdb keeps in-frame clones, though not all of them. The data contain roughly 170,000 clones, around 82% of them singletons. Findings and limits, study-wide: Researchers reported in a later analysis that common viral pathogens appeared linked to several top clusters. In vitro confirmation showed three CMV-associated chains to be CMV antigen specific. A later analysis reportedly found fewer N-insertions in an Asian-associated ancestry cluster than the roughly 730-donor mean.

Healthy donors of bone marrow made up the group. The J gene is TRBJ2-1, the V gene TRBV7-3; 8 bases are a match to TRBD2. This receptor was taken from a male donor in good health and CMV-seronegative. The sequencing input was PBMCs. CDR3 sequence (DNA): TGTGCCAGCAGCATACTAGCGGCCAATGAGCAGTTCTTC. It yields the protein CASSILAANEQFF.